This is a list of T cell receptor beta chains from one sample in a study of neurological immune-mediated disorders. TCRdb passed the 5' RACE reads through MiXCR, listing each CDR3 protein once. Found here are 55,000 to 65,000 distinct CDR3 sequences, under 4.5% of them singletons; the top ten hold about 3.1%. What was sequenced was PBMCs. These receptors originate from a woman aged 30 to 39 with multiple sclerosis. The CDR3 runs from the conserved cysteine through the conserved F or W. A D gene is named only where the DNA matches it firmly. The size of a clone is reported for some rows only, either as once, few or many, or as a class for expanded clones.

v_gene: TRBV7-2
d_gene: NA
j_gene: TRBJ2-1
abundance: few
CDR3nt: TGTGCCAGCATCCTCGGCACAGCGGGCATCTACAATGAGCAGTTCTTC
CDR3aa: CASILGTAGIYNEQFF

v_gene: TRBV20-1
d_gene: NA
j_gene: TRBJ1-4
abundance: many
CDR3nt: TGCAGTGCTCCAAATCGTGCAACTAATGAAAAACTGTTTTTT
CDR3aa: CSAPNRATNEKLFF

v_gene: TRBV5-1
d_gene: NA
j_gene: TRBJ1-1
abundance: many
CDR3nt: TGCGCCAGCAGCTTTGAGGGTATGAACACTGAAGCTTTCTTT
CDR3aa: CASSFEGMNTEAFF

v_gene: TRBV7-2
d_gene: NA
j_gene: TRBJ2-2
abundance: many
CDR3nt: TGTGCCAGCACCGCCATCGCCACCGGGGAGCTGTTTTTT
CDR3aa: CASTAIATGELFF

v_gene: TRBV7-6
d_gene: NA
j_gene: TRBJ2-2
abundance: NA
CDR3nt: TGTGCCAGCACCGGGGGCGGGAACCAGGGCGGGGAGCTGTTTTTT
CDR3aa: CASTGGGNQGGELFF

v_gene: TRBV12-3/TRBV12-4
d_gene: TRBD2
j_gene: TRBJ2-1
abundance: many
CDR3nt: TGTGCCAGCAGTATCGGAGCGGGATCCTACAATGAGCAGTTCTTC
CDR3aa: CASSIGAGSYNEQFF

v_gene: TRBV7-9
d_gene: TRBD2
j_gene: TRBJ2-1
abundance: few
CDR3nt: TGTGCCAGCAGCCGAAGTTCCGGTGTGGGAGGGCTAGGGGAGGAGCAGTTCTTC
CDR3aa: CASSRSSGVGGLGEEQFF

v_gene: TRBV20-1
d_gene: NA
j_gene: TRBJ2-7
abundance: many
CDR3nt: TGCAGTGCCAGGGTTTCTGGCTACGAGCAGTACTTC
CDR3aa: CSARVSGYEQYF

v_gene: TRBV7-3
d_gene: NA
j_gene: TRBJ2-3
abundance: many
CDR3nt: TGTGCCAGCAGCTTATCGCCAGGGCCAGGGCCGTGGGATACGCAGTATTTT
CDR3aa: CASSLSPGPGPWDTQYF

v_gene: TRBV21-1
d_gene: NA
j_gene: TRBJ1-2
abundance: many
CDR3nt: TGTGCCAGCAGCAAACGCAGTTTAACTAACTATGGCTACACCTTC
CDR3aa: CASSKRSLTNYGYTF

v_gene: TRBV5-1
d_gene: NA
j_gene: TRBJ2-1
abundance: many
CDR3nt: TGCGCCAGCAGCTTGGAGGAGGGACGCTACAATGAGCAGTTCTTC
CDR3aa: CASSLEEGRYNEQFF

v_gene: TRBV10-3
d_gene: NA
j_gene: TRBJ2-2
abundance: many
CDR3nt: TGTGCCATCAGTGAGTCTGGACAGTCGACCGGGGAGCTGTTTTTT
CDR3aa: CAISESGQSTGELFF